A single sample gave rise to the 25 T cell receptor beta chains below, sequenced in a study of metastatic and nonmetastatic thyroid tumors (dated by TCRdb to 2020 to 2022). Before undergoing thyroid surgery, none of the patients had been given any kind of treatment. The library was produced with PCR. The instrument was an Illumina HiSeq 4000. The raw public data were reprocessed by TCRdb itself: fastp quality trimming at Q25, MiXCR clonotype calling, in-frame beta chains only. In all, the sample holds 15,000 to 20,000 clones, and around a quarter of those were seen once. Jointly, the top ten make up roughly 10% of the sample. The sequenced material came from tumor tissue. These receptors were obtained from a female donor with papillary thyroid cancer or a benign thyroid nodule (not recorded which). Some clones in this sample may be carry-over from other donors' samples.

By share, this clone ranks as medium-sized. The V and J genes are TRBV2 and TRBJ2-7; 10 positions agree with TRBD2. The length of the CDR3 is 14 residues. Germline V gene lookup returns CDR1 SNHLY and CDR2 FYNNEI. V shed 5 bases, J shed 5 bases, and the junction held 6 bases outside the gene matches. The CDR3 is CASSPSGSPDEQYF. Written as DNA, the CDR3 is TGTGCCAGCAGTCCTAGCGGGAGTCCCGACGAGCAGTACTTC. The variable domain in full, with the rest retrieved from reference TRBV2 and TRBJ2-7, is EPEVTQTPSHQVTQMGQEVILRCVPISNHLYFYWYRQILGQKVEFLVSFYNNEISEKSEIFDDQFSVERPDGSNFTLKIRSTKLEDSAMYFCASSPSGSPDEQYFGPGTRLTVT.

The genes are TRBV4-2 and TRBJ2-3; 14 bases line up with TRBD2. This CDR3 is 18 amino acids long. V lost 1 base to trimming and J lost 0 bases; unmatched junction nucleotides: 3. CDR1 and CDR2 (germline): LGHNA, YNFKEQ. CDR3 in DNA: TGTGCCAGCAGCCAAGGACTAGCGGGAGGGCCTAGCACAGATACGCAGTATTTT. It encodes CASSQGLAGGPSTDTQYF.

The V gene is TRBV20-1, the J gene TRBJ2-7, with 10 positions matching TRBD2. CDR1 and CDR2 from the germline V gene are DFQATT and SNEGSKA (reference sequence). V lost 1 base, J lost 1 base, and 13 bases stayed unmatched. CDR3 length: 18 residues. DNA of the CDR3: TGCAGTGCTAGAGCGGCTAGCGGGAGATCTTTAAGGTCCTACGAGCAGTACTTC. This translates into CSARAASGRSLRSYEQYF.

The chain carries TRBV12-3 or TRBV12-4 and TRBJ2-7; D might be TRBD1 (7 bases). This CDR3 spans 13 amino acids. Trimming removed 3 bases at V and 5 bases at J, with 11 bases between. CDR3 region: CASSLEGANEQYF. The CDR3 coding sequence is TGTGCCAGCAGTTTGGAGGGGGCTAACGAGCAGTACTTC.

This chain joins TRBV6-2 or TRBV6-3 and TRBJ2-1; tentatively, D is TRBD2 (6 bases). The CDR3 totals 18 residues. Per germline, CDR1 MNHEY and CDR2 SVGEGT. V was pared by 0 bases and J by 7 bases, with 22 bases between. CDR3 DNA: TGTGCCAGCAGTTACTCGCGAAGAGTGTCTCTAGCGAGAAATGAGCAGTTCTTC. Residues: CASSYSRRVSLARNEQFF.

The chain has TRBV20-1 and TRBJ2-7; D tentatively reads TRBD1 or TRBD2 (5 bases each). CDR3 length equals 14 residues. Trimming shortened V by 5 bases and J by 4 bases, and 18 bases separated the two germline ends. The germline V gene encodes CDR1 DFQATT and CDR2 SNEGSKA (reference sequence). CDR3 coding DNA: TGCAGTGCTTACCGGGACCCCCTCTCATACGAGCAGTACTTC. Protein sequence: CSAYRDPLSYEQYF.

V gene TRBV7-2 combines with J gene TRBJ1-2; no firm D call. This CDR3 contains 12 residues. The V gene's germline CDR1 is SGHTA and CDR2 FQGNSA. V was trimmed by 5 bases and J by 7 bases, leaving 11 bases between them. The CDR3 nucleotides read TGTGCCAGCAGCACCGGGTATACTGGCTACACCTTC. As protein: CASSTGYTGYTF. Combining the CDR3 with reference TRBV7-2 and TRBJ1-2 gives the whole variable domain GAGVSQSPSNKVTEKGKDVELRCDPISGHTALYWYRQSLGQGLEFLIYFQGNSAPDKSGLPSDRFSAERTGGSVSTLTIQRTQQEDSAVYLCASSTGYTGYTFGSGTRLTVV.

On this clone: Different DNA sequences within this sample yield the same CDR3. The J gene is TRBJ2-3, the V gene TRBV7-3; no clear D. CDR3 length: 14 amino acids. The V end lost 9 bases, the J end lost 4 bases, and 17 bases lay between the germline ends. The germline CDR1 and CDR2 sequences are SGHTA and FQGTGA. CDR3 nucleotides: TGTGCCAGTCCTCCTTTGGGCGGCGCAGATACGCAGTATTTT. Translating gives CASPPLGGADTQYF.

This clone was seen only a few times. The CDR3 DNA reads TGTGCCAGCAGTGAAGGGGAGGGTCCGAACGAGCAGTACTTC. Its translation: CASSEGEGPNEQYF. V gene TRBV6-1 combines with J gene TRBJ2-7, with 7 positions matching TRBD2. With V trimmed by 1 base and J by 5 bases, 5 bases remained unmatched. The CDR3 has 14 residues. The germline V gene encodes CDR1 MNHNS and CDR2 SASEGT.

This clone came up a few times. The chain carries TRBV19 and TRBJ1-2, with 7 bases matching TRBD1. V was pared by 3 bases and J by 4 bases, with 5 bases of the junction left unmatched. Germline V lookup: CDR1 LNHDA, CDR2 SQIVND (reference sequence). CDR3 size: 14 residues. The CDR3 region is CASSIVGGVYGYTF. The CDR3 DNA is TGTGCCAGTAGTATCGTAGGGGGCGTCTATGGCTACACCTTC.

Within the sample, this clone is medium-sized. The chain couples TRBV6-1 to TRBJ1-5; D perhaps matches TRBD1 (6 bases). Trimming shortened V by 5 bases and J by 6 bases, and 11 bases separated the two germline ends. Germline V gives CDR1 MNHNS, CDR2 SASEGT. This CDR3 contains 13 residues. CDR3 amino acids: CASSSGVSQPQHF. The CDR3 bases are TGTGCCAGCAGTTCAGGGGTTAGTCAGCCCCAGCATTTT.

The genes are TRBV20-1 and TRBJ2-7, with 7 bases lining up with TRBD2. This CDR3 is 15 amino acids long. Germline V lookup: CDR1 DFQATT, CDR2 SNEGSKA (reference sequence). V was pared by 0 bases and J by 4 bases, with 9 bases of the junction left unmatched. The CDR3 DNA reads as TGCAGTGCTAGAGATCTGGCGGGAGTAGATTACGAGCAGTACTTC. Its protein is CSARDLAGVDYEQYF.

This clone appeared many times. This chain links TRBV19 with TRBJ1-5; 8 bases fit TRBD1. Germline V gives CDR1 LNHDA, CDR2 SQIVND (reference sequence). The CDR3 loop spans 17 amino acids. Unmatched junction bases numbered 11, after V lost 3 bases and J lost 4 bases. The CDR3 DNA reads TGTGCCAGTAGTATCCTCGACCCGGGACAGGTTAATCAGCCCCAGCATTTT. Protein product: CASSILDPGQVNQPQHF.

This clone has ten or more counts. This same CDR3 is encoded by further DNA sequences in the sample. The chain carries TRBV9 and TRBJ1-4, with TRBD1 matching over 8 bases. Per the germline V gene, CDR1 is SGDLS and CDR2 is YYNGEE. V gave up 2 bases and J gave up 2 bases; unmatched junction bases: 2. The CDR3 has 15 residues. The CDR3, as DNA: TGTGCCAGCAGCGTGACAGGGGCTACTAATGAAAAACTGTTTTTT. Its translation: CASSVTGATNEKLFF.

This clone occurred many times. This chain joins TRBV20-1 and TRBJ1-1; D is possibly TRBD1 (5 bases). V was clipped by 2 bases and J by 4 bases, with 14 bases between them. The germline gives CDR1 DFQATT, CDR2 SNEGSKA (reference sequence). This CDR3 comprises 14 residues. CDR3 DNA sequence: TGCAGTGCTAGAAAAGGTATAGGGACCACTGAAGCTTTCTTT. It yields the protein CSARKGIGTTEAFF.

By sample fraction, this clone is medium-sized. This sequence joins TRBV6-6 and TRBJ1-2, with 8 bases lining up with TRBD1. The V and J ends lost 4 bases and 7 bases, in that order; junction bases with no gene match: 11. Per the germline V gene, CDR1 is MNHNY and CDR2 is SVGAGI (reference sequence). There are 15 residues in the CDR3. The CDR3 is CASSSSGGGLLGYTF. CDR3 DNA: TGTGCCAGCAGTTCCTCAGGGGGCGGTTTGCTTGGCTACACCTTC.

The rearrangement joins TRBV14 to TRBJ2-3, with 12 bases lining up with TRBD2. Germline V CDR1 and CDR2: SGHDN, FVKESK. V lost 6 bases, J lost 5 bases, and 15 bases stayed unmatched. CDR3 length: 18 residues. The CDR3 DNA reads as TGTGCCAGCAGTCTCTTTTACGAACTAGCGGGAGGAGAAGATACGCAGTATTTT. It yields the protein CASSLFYELAGGEDTQYF.

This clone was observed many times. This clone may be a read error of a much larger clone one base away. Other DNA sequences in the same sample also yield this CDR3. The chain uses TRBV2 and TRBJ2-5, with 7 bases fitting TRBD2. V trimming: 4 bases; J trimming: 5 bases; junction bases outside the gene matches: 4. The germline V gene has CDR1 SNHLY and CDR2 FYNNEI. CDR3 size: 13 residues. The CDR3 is CASSGREQETQYF. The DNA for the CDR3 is TGTGCCAGCAGTGGGCGGGAGCAGGAGACCCAGTACTTC.

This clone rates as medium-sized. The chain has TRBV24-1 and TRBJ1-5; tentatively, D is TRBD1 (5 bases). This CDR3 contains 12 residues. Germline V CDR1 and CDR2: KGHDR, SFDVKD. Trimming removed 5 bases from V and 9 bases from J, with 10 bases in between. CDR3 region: CATSATGTPQHF. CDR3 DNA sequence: TGTGCCACCAGTGCGACCGGGACGCCCCAGCATTTT.

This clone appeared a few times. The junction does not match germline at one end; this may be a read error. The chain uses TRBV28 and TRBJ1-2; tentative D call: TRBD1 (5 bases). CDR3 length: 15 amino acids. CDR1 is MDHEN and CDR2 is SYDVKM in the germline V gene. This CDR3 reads CSSSRGLGANYGYTF. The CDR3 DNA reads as TGCTCCAGCAGCCGGGGGTTAGGAGCTAACTATGGCTACACCTTC.

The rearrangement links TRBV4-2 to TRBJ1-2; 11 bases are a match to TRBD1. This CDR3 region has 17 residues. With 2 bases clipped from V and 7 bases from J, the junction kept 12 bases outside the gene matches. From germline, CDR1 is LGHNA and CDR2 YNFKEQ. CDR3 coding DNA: TGTGCCAGCAGCCAAATAACAATGGACAGGGGGCGTAGTGGCTACACCTTC. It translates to CASSQITMDRGRSGYTF.

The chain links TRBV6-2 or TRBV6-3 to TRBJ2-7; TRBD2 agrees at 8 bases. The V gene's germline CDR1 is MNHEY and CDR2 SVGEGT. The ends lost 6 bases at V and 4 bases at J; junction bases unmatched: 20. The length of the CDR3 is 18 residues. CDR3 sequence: CASSQELLISGNLYEQYF. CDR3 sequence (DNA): TGTGCCAGCAGCCAAGAATTGCTGATTAGCGGGAATTTGTACGAGCAGTACTTC.

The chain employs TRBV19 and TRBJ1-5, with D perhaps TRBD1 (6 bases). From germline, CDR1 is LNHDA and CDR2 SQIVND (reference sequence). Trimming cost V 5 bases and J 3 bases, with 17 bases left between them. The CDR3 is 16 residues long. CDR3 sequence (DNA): TGTGCCAGTAGTGCAAACAGACAGGCCCACAATCAGCCCCAGCATTTT. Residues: CASSANRQAHNQPQHF.

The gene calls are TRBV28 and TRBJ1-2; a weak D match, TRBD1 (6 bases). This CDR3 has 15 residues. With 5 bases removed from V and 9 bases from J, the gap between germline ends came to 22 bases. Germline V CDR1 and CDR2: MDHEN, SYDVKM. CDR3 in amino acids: CASSPHRATGWRYTF. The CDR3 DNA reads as TGTGCCAGCAGTCCCCACAGGGCCACCGGTTGGCGCTACACCTTC.

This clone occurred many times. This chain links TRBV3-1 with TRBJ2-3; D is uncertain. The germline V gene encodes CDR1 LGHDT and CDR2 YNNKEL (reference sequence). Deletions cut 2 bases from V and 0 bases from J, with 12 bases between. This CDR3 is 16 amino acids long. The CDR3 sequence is CASSQRVISSTDTQYF. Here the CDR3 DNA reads TGTGCCAGCAGCCAACGGGTGATATCTAGCACAGATACGCAGTATTTT.